These T cell receptor beta chains were read from a single sample in a study of blood T cell repertoires in COVID-19. Profiled with immunoSEQ multiplex PCR; TCRdb holds only in-frame clones, not every one. Among a few hundred thousand clones listed, roughly 84% were seen once. The specimen was peripheral blood. Source of these receptors: a woman in her 30s who had recovered from COVID-19. The CDR3 runs from the conserved cysteine through the conserved F or W. The D gene is left open where the match is weak. Expanded clones are given a class, and other clones once, few, many or no size at all.

abundance: -; len: 13; v_gene: TRBV5-6; j_gene: TRBJ2-1; d_gene: TRBD2; CDR3nt: TGTGCCAGCAGCTTAGCCGGGAGGCATGAGCAGTTCTTC; CDR3aa: CASSLAGRHEQFF
abundance: -; len: 16; v_gene: TRBV27; j_gene: TRBJ2-2; d_gene: TRBD1; CDR3nt: TGTGCCAGCAGTCCCCTTGCGACAGGGACCACCGGGGAGCTGTTTTTT; CDR3aa: CASSPLATGTTGELFF
abundance: -; len: 15; v_gene: TRBV5-6; j_gene: TRBJ2-3; d_gene: -; CDR3nt: TGTGCCAGCAGCTTGGCCGGCAGCGCAGCAGATACGCAGTATTTT; CDR3aa: CASSLAGSAADTQYF
abundance: -; len: 15; v_gene: TRBV5-5; j_gene: TRBJ1-4; d_gene: -; CDR3nt: TGTGCCAGCAGCTCTCCAAGACAGGTTAATGAAAAACTGTTTTTT; CDR3aa: CASSSPRQVNEKLFF
abundance: -; len: 15; v_gene: TRBV24-1; j_gene: TRBJ2-5; d_gene: TRBD1; CDR3nt: TGTGCCACCAGTGATTATCCAGGGGGTCTGGAGACCCAGTACTTC; CDR3aa: CATSDYPGGLETQYF
abundance: -; len: 15; v_gene: TRBV6-5; j_gene: TRBJ1-4; d_gene: TRBD1; CDR3nt: TGTGCCAGCCCGGACAGGAGTACAACTAATGAAAAACTGTTTTTT; CDR3aa: CASPDRSTTNEKLFF
abundance: -; len: 15; v_gene: TRBV3-1/TRBV3-2; j_gene: TRBJ2-3; d_gene: -; CDR3nt: TGTGCCAGCAGCCAAGGAAGACTGTTGAGAGATACGCAGTATTTT; CDR3aa: CASSQGRLLRDTQYF
abundance: -; len: 15; v_gene: TRBV30; j_gene: TRBJ1-4; d_gene: TRBD1; CDR3nt: TGTGCCTGGAGTTCCGACAGGGTCGTTAATGAAAAACTGTTTTTT; CDR3aa: CAWSSDRVVNEKLFF
abundance: -; len: 16; v_gene: TRBV4-1; j_gene: TRBJ2-1; d_gene: TRBD2; CDR3nt: TGCGCCAGCAGTGTTATAACCGGGGGAGGGTCCAATGAGCAGTTCTTC; CDR3aa: CASSVITGGGSNEQFF
abundance: -; len: 18; v_gene: TRBV5-5; j_gene: TRBJ2-3; d_gene: TRBD1; CDR3nt: TGTGCCAGCAGCCCGTTTCCGGACAGGGGGACTCTCGCAGATACGCAGTATTTT; CDR3aa: CASSPFPDRGTLADTQYF
abundance: once; len: 14; v_gene: TRBV10-2; j_gene: TRBJ2-3; d_gene: -; CDR3nt: TGCGCCAGCAAACCTCGCGGGAACACAGATACGCAGTATTTT; CDR3aa: CASKPRGNTDTQYF
abundance: -; len: 15; v_gene: TRBV9; j_gene: TRBJ2-7; d_gene: TRBD2; CDR3nt: TGTGCCAGTTCGCGGGCGGGAGGGCCTCGGGAGGAGCAGTACTTC; CDR3aa: CASSRAGGPREEQYF
abundance: -; len: 17; v_gene: TRBV27; j_gene: TRBJ2-7; d_gene: -; CDR3nt: TGTGCCAGCAGTTTATCCAGGGCAGGGCGTCTCTTCTACGAGCAGTACTTC; CDR3aa: CASSLSRAGRLFYEQYF
abundance: -; len: 14; v_gene: TRBV11-3; j_gene: TRBJ2-7; d_gene: TRBD2; CDR3nt: TGTGCCAGCAGCTTTAGCGGGAACTCCTACGAGCAGTACTTC; CDR3aa: CASSFSGNSYEQYF
abundance: -; len: 14; v_gene: TRBV29-1; j_gene: TRBJ2-7; d_gene: -; CDR3nt: TGCAGCGTTGAAGTCTTCCAGGATTCCTACGAGCAGTACTTC; CDR3aa: CSVEVFQDSYEQYF
abundance: -; len: 16; v_gene: TRBV5-1; j_gene: TRBJ1-3; d_gene: -; CDR3nt: TGCGCCAGCAGCTTGGCTCCCGGGACTTCTGGAAACACCATATATTTT; CDR3aa: CASSLAPGTSGNTIYF
abundance: few; len: 14; v_gene: TRBV7-9; j_gene: TRBJ2-5; d_gene: -; CDR3nt: TGTGCCAGCAGCTTAGCGCTAGGAATGGAGACCCAGTACTTC; CDR3aa: CASSLALGMETQYF
abundance: few; len: 15; v_gene: TRBV4-2; j_gene: TRBJ2-7; d_gene: TRBD2; CDR3nt: TGTGCCAGCAGCCAAGAACTAGCGGGGACCTACGAGCAGTACTTC; CDR3aa: CASSQELAGTYEQYF
abundance: -; len: 14; v_gene: TRBV27; j_gene: TRBJ2-1; d_gene: TRBD2; CDR3nt: TGTGCCAGCAGTCTGACTAGCGGGGCCAATGAGCAGTTCTTC; CDR3aa: CASSLTSGANEQFF
abundance: -; len: 17; v_gene: TRBV6-6; j_gene: TRBJ1-5; d_gene: TRBD1; CDR3nt: TGTGCCAGCAGTCTACGGGGACAGGGGAGAAGCAATCAGCCCCAGCATTTT; CDR3aa: CASSLRGQGRSNQPQHF
abundance: once; len: 15; v_gene: TRBV3-1/TRBV3-2; j_gene: TRBJ2-1; d_gene: TRBD2; CDR3nt: TGTGCCAGCAGCCTCCTGAGGCGGGAGTGGAATGAGCAGTTCTTC; CDR3aa: CASSLLRREWNEQFF
abundance: -; len: 19; v_gene: TRBV18; j_gene: TRBJ2-6; d_gene: TRBD1; CDR3nt: TGTGCCAGCTGCCCTCTCATCGGGACAGGGGGCTCTGGGGCCAACGTCCTGACTTTC; CDR3aa: CASCPLIGTGGSGANVLTF
abundance: once; len: 17; v_gene: TRBV5-8; j_gene: TRBJ2-2; d_gene: TRBD2; CDR3nt: TGTGCCAGCAGCTTGGGTGGTGATAGCGGGGGCACCGGGGAGCTGTTTTTT; CDR3aa: CASSLGGDSGGTGELFF